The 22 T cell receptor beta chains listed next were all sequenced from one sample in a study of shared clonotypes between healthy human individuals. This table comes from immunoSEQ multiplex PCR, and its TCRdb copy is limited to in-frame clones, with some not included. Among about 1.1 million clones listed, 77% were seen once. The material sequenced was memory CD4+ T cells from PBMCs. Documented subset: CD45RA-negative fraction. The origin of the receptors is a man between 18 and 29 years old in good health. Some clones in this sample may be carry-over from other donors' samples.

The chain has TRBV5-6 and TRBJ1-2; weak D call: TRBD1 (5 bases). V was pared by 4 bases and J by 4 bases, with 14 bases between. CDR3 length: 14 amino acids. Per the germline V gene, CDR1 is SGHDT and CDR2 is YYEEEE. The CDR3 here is CASSGAGDGYGYTF. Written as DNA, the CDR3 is TGTGCCAGCAGCGGTGCTGGGGACGGCTATGGCTACACCTTC. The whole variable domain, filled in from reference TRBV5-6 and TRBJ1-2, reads DAGVTQSPTHLIKTRGQQVTLRCSPKSGHDTVSWYQQALGQGPQFIFQYYEEEERQRGNFPDRFSGHQFPNYSSELNVNALLLGDSALYLCASSGAGDGYGYTFGSGTRLTVV.

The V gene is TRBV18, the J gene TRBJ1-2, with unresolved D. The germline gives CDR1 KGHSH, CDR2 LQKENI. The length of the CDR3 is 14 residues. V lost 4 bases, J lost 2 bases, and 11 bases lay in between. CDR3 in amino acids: CASSQTATNYGYTF. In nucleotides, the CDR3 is TGTGCCAGCTCACAGACGGCTACAAACTATGGCTACACCTTC. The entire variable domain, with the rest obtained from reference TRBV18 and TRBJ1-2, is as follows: NAGVMQNPRHLVRRRGQEARLRCSPMKGHSHVYWYRQLPEEGLKFMVYLQKENIIDESGMPKERFSAEFPKEGPSILRIQQVVRGDSAAYFCASSQTATNYGYTFGSGTRLTVV.

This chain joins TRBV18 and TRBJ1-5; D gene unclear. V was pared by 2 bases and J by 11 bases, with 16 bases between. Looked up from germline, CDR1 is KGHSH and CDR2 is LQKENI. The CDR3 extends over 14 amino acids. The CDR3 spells CASSPKSRLGAQHF. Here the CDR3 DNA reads TGTGCCAGCTCACCAAAATCCCGACTCGGGGCCCAGCATTTT.

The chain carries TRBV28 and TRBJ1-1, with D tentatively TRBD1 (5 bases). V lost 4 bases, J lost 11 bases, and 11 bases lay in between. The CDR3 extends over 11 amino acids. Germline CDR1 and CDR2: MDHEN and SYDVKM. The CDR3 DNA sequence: TGTGCCAGCAGTTGGGGACCCGGGGCTTTCTTT. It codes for CASSWGPGAFF. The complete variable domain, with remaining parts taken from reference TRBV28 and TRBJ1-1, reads DVKVTQSSRYLVKRTGEKVFLECVQDMDHENMFWYRQDPGLGLRLIYFSYDVKMKEKGDIPEGYSVSREKKERFSLILESASTNQTSMYLCASSWGPGAFFGQGTRLTVV.

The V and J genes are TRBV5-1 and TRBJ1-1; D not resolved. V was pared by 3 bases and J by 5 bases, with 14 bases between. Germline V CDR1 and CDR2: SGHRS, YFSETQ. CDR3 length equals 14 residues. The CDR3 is CASSSSGDGTEAFF. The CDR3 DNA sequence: TGCGCCAGCAGCTCCTCCGGGGATGGGACTGAAGCTTTCTTT. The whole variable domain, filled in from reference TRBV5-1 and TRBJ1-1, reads KAGVTQTPRYLIKTRGQQVTLSCSPISGHRSVSWYQQTPGQGLQFLFEYFSETQRNKGNFPGRFSGRQFSNSRSEMNVSTLELGDSALYLCASSSSGDGTEAFFGQGTRLTVV.

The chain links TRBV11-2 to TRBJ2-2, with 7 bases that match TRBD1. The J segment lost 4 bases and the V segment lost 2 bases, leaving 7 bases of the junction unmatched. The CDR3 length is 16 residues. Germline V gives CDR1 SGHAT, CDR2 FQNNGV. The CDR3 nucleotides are TGTGCCAGCAGCTTACCGTTCAGGGACAGCACCGGGGAGCTGTTTTTT. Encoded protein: CASSLPFRDSTGELFF.

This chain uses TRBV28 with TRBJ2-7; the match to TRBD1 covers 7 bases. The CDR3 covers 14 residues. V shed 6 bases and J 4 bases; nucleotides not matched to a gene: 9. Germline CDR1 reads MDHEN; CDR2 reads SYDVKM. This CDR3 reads CASSLTDRVYEQYF. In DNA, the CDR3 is TGTGCCAGCAGCCTAACCGACAGGGTTTACGAGCAGTACTTC. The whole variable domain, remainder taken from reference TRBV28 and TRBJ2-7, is DVKVTQSSRYLVKRTGEKVFLECVQDMDHENMFWYRQDPGLGLRLIYFSYDVKMKEKGDIPEGYSVSREKKERFSLILESASTNQTSMYLCASSLTDRVYEQYFGPGTRLTVT.

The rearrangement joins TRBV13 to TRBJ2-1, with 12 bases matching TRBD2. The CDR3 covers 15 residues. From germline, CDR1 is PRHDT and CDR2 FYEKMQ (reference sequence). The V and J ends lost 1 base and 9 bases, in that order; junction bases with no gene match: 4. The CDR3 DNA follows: TGTGCCAGCAGCTTAGTCGGACTAGCGGGAACTGAGCAGTTCTTC. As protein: CASSLVGLAGTEQFF. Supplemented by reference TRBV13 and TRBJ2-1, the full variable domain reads AAGVIQSPRHLIKEKRETATLKCYPIPRHDTVYWYQQGPGQDPQFLISFYEKMQSDKGSIPDRFSAQQFSDYHSELNMSSLELGDSALYFCASSLVGLAGTEQFFGPGTRLTVL.

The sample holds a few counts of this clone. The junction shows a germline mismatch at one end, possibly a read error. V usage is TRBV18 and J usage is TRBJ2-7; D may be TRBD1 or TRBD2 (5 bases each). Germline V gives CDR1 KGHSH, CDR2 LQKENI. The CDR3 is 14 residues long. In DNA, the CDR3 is TGTGCCAGCTCACCATCGGGGCCATCCTCCGAGCAGTACTTC. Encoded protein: CASSPSGPSSEQYF.

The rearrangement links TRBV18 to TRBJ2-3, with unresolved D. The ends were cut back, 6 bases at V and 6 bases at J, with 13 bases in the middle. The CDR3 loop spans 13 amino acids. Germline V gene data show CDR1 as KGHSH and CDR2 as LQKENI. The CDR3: CASSRPSEDTQYF. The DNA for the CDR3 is TGTGCCAGCTCTCGGCCCAGCGAGGATACGCAGTATTTT.

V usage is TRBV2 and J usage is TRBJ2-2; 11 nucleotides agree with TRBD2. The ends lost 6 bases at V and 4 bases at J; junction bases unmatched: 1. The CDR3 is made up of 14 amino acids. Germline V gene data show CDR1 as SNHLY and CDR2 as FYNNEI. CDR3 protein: CASRGLAATGELFF. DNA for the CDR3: TGTGCCAGCAGGGGACTAGCGGCCACCGGGGAGCTGTTTTTT.

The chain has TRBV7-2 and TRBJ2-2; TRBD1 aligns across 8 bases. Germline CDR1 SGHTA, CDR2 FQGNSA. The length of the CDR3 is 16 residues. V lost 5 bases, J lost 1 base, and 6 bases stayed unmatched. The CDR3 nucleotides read TGTGCCAGCAGCGGATACGGGACAGGGAACACCGGGGAGCTGTTTTTT. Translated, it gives CASSGYGTGNTGELFF.

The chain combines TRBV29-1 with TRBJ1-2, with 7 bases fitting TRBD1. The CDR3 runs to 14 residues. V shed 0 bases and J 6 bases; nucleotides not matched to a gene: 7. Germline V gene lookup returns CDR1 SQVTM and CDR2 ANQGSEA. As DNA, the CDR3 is TGCAGCGTTGAAGATCCTTCGCAGGGGGATGGCTACACCTTC. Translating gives CSVEDPSQGDGYTF.

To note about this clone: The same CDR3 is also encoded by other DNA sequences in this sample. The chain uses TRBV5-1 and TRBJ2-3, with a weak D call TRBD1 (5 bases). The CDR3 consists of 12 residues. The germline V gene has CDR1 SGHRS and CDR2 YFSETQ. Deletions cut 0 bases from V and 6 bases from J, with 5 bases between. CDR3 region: CASSLAGDTQYF. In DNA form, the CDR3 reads TGCGCCAGCAGCTTGGCAGGGGATACGCAGTATTTT.

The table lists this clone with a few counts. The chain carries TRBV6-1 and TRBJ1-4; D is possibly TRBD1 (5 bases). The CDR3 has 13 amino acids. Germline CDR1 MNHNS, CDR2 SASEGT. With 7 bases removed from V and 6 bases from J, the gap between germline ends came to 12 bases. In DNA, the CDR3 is TGTGCCAGCACTGAGCAGGGCGATGAAAAACTGTTTTTT. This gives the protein CASTEQGDEKLFF.

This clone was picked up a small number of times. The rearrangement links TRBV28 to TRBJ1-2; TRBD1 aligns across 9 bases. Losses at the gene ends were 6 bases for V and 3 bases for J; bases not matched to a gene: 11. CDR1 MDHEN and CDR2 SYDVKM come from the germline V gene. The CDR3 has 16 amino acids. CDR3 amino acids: CASSGPSTGGDYGYTF. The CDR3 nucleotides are TGTGCCAGCAGCGGACCCTCGACAGGGGGAGACTATGGCTACACCTTC.

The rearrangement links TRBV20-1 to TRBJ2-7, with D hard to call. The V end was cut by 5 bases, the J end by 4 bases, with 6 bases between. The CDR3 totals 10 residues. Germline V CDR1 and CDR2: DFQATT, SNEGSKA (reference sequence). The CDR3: CSARPYEQYF. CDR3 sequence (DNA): TGCAGTGCTCGTCCGTACGAGCAGTACTTC.

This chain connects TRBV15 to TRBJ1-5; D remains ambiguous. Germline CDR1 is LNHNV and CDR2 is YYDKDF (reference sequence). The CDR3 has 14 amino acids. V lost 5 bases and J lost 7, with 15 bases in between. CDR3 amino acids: CATSRVFGNQPQHF. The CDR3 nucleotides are TGTGCCACCAGCCGGGTTTTTGGGAACCAGCCCCAGCATTTT.

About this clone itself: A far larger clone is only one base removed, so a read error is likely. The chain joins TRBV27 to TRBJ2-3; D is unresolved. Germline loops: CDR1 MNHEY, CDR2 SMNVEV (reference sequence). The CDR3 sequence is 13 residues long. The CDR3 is CTSTRSHGDTQYF. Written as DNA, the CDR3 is TGTACCAGCACAAGGTCCCACGGTGATACGCAGTATTTT.

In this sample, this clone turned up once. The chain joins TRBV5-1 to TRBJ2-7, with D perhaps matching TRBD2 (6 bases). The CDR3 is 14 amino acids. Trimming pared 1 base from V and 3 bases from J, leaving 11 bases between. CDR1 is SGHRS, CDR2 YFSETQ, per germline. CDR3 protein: CASSLSGPYYEQYF. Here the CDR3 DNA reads TGCGCCAGCAGCTTGAGCGGGCCCTACTACGAGCAGTACTTC.

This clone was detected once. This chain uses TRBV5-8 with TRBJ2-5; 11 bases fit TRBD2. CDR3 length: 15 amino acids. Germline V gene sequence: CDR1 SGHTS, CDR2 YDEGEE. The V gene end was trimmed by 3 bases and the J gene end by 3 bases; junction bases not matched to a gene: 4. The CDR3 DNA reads TGTGCCAGCAGCTCCGGGACTAGCGGAAAAGAGACCCAGTACTTC. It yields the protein CASSSGTSGKETQYF.

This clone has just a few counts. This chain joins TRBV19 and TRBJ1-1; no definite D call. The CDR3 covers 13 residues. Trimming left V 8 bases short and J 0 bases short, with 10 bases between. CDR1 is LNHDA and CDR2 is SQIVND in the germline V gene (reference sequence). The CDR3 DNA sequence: TGTGCCAGTTTAGGACCGATGAACACTGAAGCTTTCTTT. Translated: CASLGPMNTEAFF.